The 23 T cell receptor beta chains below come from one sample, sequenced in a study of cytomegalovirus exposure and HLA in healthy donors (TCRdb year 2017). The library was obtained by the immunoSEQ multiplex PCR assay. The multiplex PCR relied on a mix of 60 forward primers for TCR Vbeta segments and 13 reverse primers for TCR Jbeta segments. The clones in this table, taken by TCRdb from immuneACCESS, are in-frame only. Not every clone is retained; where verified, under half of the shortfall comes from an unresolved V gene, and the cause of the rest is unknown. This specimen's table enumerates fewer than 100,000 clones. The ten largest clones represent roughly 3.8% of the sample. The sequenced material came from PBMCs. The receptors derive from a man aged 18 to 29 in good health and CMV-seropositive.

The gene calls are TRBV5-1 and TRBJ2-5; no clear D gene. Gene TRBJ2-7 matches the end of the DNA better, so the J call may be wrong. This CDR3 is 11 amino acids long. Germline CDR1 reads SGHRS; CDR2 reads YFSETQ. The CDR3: CASSLGYEQYF. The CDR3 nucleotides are TGCGCCAGCAGCTTGGGTTACGAGCAGTACTTC.

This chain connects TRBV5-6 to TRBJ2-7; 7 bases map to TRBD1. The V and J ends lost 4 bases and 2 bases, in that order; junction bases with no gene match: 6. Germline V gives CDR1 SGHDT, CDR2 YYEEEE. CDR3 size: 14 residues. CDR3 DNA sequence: TGTGCCAGCAGCGCTTCCGGGACAGCCTACGAGCAGTACTTC. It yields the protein CASSASGTAYEQYF.

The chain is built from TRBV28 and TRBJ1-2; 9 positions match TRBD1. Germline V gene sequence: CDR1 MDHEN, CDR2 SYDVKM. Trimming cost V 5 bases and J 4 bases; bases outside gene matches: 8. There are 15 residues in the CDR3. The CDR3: CASSLQTGGGYGYTF. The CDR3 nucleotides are TGTGCCAGCAGTCTACAGACAGGGGGAGGCTATGGCTACACCTTC.

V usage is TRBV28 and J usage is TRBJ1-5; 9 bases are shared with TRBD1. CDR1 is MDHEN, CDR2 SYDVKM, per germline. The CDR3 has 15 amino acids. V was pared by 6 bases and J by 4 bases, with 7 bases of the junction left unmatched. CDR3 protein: CASRWGQGGNQPQHF. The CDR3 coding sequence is TGTGCCAGCAGATGGGGACAGGGAGGGAATCAGCCCCAGCATTTT.

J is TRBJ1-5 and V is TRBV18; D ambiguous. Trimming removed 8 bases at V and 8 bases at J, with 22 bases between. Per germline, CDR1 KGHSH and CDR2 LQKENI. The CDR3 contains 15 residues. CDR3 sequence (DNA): TGTGCCAGCACTCCTGGGCAGCCCGTCCAAGAGCCCCAGCATTTT. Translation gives CASTPGQPVQEPQHF. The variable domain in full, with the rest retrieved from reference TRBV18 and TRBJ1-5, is NAGVMQNPRHLVRRRGQEARLRCSPMKGHSHVYWYRQLPEEGLKFMVYLQKENIIDESGMPKERFSAEFPKEGPSILRIQQVVRGDSAAYFCASTPGQPVQEPQHFGDGTRLSIL.

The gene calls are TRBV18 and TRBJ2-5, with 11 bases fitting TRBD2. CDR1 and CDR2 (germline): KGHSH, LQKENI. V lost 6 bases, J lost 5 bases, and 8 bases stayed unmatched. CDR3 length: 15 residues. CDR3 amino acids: CASSQALAGGETQYF. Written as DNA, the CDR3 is TGTGCCAGCTCCCAGGCCCTAGCGGGAGGTGAGACCCAGTACTTC.

CDR3 region: CASGGGVDEQYF. CDR3 nucleotide sequence: TGCGCCAGCGGTGGGGGGGTGGACGAGCAGTACTTC. The chain couples TRBV5-1 to TRBJ2-7, with 7 nucleotides matching TRBD2. From germline, CDR1 is SGHRS and CDR2 YFSETQ. V dropped 7 bases and J dropped 5; count of bases not matched to a gene: 6. This CDR3 is built from 12 residues.

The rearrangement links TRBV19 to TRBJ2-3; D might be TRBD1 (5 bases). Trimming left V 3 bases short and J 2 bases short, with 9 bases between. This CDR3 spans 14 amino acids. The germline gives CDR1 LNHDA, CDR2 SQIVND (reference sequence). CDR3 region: CASSMTVHTDTQYF. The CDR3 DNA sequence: TGTGCCAGTAGTATGACAGTGCACACAGATACGCAGTATTTT.

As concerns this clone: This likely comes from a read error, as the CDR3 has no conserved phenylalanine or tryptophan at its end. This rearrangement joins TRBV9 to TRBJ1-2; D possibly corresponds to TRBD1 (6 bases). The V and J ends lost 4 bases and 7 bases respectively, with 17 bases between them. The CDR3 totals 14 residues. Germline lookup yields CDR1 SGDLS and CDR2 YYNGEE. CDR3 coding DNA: TGTGCCAGCAGCCCACTACCAGGGGCCGTTGGCTACACCCTC. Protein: CASSPLPGAVGYTL.

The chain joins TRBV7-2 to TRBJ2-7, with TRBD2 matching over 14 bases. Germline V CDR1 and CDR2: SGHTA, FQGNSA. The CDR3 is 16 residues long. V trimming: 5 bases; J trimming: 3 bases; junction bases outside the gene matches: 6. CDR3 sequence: CASSAGLAGGHYEQYF. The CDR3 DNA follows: TGTGCCAGCAGCGCCGGACTAGCGGGAGGCCACTACGAGCAGTACTTC.

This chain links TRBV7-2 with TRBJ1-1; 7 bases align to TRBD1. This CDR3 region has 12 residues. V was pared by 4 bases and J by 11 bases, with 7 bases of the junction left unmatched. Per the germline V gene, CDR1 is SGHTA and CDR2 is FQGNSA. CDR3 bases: TGTGCCAGCAGCTCGACAGGGATAGGGGCTTTCTTT. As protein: CASSSTGIGAFF.

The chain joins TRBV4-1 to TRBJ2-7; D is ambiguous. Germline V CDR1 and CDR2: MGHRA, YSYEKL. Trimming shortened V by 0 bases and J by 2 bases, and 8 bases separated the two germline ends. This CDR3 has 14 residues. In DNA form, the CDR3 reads TGCGCCAGCAGCCAAGAGCCGCGCACCTACGAGCAGTACTTC. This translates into CASSQEPRTYEQYF.

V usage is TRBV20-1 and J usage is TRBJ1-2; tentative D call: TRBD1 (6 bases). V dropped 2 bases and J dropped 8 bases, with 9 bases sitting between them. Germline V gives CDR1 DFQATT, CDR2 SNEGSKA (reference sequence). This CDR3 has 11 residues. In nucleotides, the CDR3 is TGCAGTGCTAGATACAGGGACGGCTACACCTTC. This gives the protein CSARYRDGYTF.

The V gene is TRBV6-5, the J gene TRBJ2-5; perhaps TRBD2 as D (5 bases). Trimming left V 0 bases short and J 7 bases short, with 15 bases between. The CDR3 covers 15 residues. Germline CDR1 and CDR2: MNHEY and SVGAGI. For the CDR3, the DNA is TGTGCCAGCAGTTACTCGAGCGGTAGCAGTGGGACCCAGTACTTC. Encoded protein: CASSYSSGSSGTQYF.

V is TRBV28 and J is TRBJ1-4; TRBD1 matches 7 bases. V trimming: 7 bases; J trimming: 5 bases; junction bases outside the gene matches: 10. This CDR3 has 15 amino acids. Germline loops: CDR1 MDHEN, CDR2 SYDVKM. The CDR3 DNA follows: TGTGCCAGCAATACAAGGGGGCAGGGGAATGAAAAACTGTTTTTT. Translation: CASNTRGQGNEKLFF.

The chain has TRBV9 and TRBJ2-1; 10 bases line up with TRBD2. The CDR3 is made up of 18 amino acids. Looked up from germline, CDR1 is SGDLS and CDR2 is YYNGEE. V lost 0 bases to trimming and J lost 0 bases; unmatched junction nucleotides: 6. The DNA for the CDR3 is TGTGCCAGCAGCGTAGGTTGGGCTAGCGGGAGCTCCTACAATGAGCAGTTCTTC. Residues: CASSVGWASGSSYNEQFF.

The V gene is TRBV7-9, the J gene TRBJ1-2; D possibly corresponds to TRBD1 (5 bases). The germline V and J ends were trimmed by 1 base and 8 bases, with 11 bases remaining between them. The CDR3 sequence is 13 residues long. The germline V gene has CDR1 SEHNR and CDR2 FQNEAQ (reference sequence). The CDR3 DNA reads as TGTGCCAGCAGCTTAGGTGGGGCTTGGGGCTACACCTTC. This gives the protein CASSLGGAWGYTF.

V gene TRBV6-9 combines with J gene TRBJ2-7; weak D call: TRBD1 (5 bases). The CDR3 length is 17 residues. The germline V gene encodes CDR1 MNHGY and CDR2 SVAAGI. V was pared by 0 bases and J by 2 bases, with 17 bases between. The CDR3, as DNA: TGTGCCAGCAGTTATTCCCCTCTTAAGGGGATTGCCTACGAGCAGTACTTC. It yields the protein CASSYSPLKGIAYEQYF.

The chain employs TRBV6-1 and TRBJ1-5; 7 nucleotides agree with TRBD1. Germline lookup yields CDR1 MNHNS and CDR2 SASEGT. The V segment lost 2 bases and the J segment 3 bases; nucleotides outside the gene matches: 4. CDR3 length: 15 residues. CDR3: CASSERTGLNQPQHF. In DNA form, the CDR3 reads TGTGCCAGCAGTGAAAGGACAGGACTCAATCAGCCCCAGCATTTT.

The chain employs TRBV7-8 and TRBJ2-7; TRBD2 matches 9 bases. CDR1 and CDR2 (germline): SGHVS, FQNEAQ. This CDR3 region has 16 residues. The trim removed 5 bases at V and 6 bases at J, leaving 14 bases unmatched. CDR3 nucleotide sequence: TGTGCCAGCAGCACACCGCTAGCGGGGAGGGCCGGCGAGCAGTACTTC. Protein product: CASSTPLAGRAGEQYF.

The CDR3 region is CASSDGTSGGARYTQYF. The CDR3 DNA is TGTGCCAGCAGTGACGGGACTAGCGGGGGGGCCCGGTATACGCAGTATTTT. The chain recombines TRBV6-4 with TRBJ2-3; TRBD2 agrees at 16 bases. V gave up 2 bases and J gave up 7 bases; unmatched junction bases: 6. This CDR3 has 17 residues. CDR1 is MRHNA and CDR2 is SNTAGT in the germline V gene.

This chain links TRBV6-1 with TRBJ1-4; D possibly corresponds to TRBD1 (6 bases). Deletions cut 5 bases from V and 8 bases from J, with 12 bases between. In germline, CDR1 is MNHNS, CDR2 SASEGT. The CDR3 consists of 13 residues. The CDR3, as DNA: TGTGCCAGCAGTTTAGGGGGTTGGGAAAAACTGTTTTTT. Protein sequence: CASSLGGWEKLFF.

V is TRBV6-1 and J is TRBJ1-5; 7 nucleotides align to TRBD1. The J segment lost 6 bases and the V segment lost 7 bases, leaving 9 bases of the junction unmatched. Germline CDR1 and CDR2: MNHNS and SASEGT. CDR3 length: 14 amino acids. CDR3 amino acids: CASTEGQAGQPQHF. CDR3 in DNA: TGTGCCAGCACCGAAGGACAGGCTGGTCAGCCCCAGCATTTT.